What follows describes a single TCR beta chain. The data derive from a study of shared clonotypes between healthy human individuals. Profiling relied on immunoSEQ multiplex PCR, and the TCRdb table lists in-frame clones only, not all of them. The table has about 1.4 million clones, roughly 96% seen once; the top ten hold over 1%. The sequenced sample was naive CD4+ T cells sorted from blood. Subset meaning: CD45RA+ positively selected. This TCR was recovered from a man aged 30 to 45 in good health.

CDR3 nucleotide sequence: TGTGCCAGCAGCCCCCGACAGTCCAGCGGGGAGCTGTTTTTT. It codes for CASSPRQSSGELFF. The rearrangement joins TRBV9 to TRBJ2-2; TRBD1 is a possible D gene (5 bases). CDR1 and CDR2 from the germline V gene are SGDLS and YYNGEE. There are 14 residues in the CDR3. V gave up 4 bases and J gave up 7 bases, with 14 bases separating them.